The 32 T cell receptor beta chains below were found in one sample sequenced in a study of T cell responses to AZD1222 COVID-19 vaccine. Libraries were prepared by immunoSEQ multiplex PCR; TCRdb keeps only in-frame clonotypes and omits some of them. The sample consists of roughly 90,000 clones, 75% to 95% of them appearing once. The sample was peripheral blood, taken on day 0 of MenACWY control vaccination. The receptors originated from an adult in good health.

This chain links TRBV6-4 with TRBJ2-1; the D is unclear. The V gene's germline CDR1 is MRHNA and CDR2 SNTAGT. There are 16 residues in the CDR3. Trimming stripped 3 bases from V and 9 bases from J, with 21 bases between. The CDR3 nucleotides are TGTGCCAGCAGTGATGTTTTCGGCCTGAACGGTGGTGAGCAGTTCTTC. It codes for CASSDVFGLNGGEQFF.

The CDR3 DNA sequence: TGCGCCAGCAGTGAGACAGGCCTTGAAGAGACCCAGTACTTC. This gives the protein CASSETGLEETQYF. This chain links TRBV10-2 with TRBJ2-5; the D gene is possibly TRBD1 (5 bases). The CDR3 has 14 residues. Per germline, CDR1 WSHSY and CDR2 SAAADI. V lost 2 bases, J lost 3 bases, and 10 bases lay in between.

In its sample, this clone is medium-sized. The CDR3 DNA reads as TGTGCCAGCAGCTTGAACAGGGCCGTTAATGAAAAACTGTTTTTT. Amino acids: CASSLNRAVNEKLFF. V is TRBV5-4 and J is TRBJ1-4, with D possibly being TRBD1 (6 bases). Germline V gene sequence: CDR1 SGHNT, CDR2 YYREEE (reference sequence). V was pared by 1 base and J by 4 bases, with 11 bases between. This CDR3 region has 15 residues.

The CDR3 DNA is TGTGCCAGCAGCCCGACAGGACTAGCGGGATTGGATGAGCAGTTCTTC. Its protein is CASSPTGLAGLDEQFF. The genes are TRBV7-9 and TRBJ2-1, with 12 positions matching TRBD2. Germline CDR1 reads SEHNR; CDR2 reads FQNEAQ (reference sequence). With 5 bases clipped from V and 8 bases from J, the junction kept 10 bases outside the gene matches. CDR3 length: 16 amino acids.

The chain joins TRBV2 to TRBJ1-3; no reliable D call. The CDR3 has 12 residues. The ends were cut back, 5 bases at V and 4 bases at J, with 6 bases in the middle. The V gene's germline CDR1 is SNHLY and CDR2 FYNNEI. DNA for the CDR3: TGTGCCAGCAGTTTATCCGGAAACACCATATATTTT. Protein product: CASSLSGNTIYF.

In this sample, this clone turned up a few times. The chain recombines TRBV29-1 with TRBJ2-5, with unresolved D. Trimming cost V 8 bases and J 4 bases, with 14 bases left between them. The CDR3 length is 12 residues. CDR1 and CDR2 from the germline V gene are SQVTM and ANQGSEA. The CDR3 reads CSTPGPGETQYF. In DNA form, the CDR3 reads TGCAGCACGCCCGGTCCGGGAGAGACCCAGTACTTC.

The chain links TRBV4-1 to TRBJ2-5, with D unclear. The CDR3 covers 16 residues. The germline CDR1 and CDR2 sequences are MGHRA and YSYEKL. Trimming shortened V by 4 bases and J by 3 bases, and 18 bases separated the two germline ends. The CDR3 spells CASSPLMSEWEETQYF. Here the CDR3 DNA reads TGCGCCAGCAGCCCTTTAATGTCCGAGTGGGAAGAGACCCAGTACTTC.

The rearrangement uses TRBV9 and TRBJ2-1; 8 nucleotides match TRBD1. Germline CDR1 is SGDLS and CDR2 is YYNGEE. Trimming took 3 bases from V and 1 from J; bases not matched to a gene: 3. The CDR3 has 15 amino acids. CDR3 region: CASSETGASYNEQFF. In DNA, the CDR3 is TGTGCCAGCAGCGAGACAGGGGCTTCCTACAATGAGCAGTTCTTC.

This clone was seen only once. The CDR3 spells CASSLEAVGFNEQFF. The CDR3 coding sequence is TGTGCCAGCAGCTTAGAAGCGGTGGGGTTCAATGAGCAGTTCTTC. The chain employs TRBV7-6 and TRBJ2-1; tentatively, D is TRBD2 (5 bases). V was trimmed by 1 base and J by 6 bases, leaving 13 bases between them. This CDR3 has 15 amino acids. The germline V gene has CDR1 SGHVS and CDR2 FNYEAQ.

The chain recombines TRBV5-4 with TRBJ2-3; possibly TRBD2 for D (6 bases). V shed 5 bases and J shed 3 bases, with 13 bases lying between them. The CDR3 contains 14 residues. From germline, CDR1 is SGHNT and CDR2 YYREEE (reference sequence). The CDR3 here is CASRFTSQTDTQYF. The CDR3 coding sequence is TGTGCCAGCAGGTTCACTAGCCAAACAGATACGCAGTATTTT.

The rearrangement uses TRBV7-6 and TRBJ1-1, with unresolved D. The CDR3 is 15 residues long. V gave up 0 bases and J gave up 4 bases, with 12 bases separating them. The V gene's germline CDR1 is SGHVS and CDR2 FNYEAQ. DNA of the CDR3: TGTGCCAGCAGCTTAGCGCCGGGTGCCCTCACTGAAGCTTTCTTT. Protein: CASSLAPGALTEAFF. The whole variable domain, remainder taken from reference TRBV7-6 and TRBJ1-1, is GAGVSQSPRYKVTKRGQDVALRCDPISGHVSLYWYRQALGQGPEFLTYFNYEAQQDKSGLPNDRFSAERPEGSISTLTIQRTEQRDSAMYRCASSLAPGALTEAFFGQGTRLTVV.

The rearrangement links TRBV12-3 or TRBV12-4 to TRBJ1-5, with no clear D. There are 12 residues in the CDR3. The V end lost 7 bases, the J end lost 5 bases, and 9 bases lay between the germline ends. For the CDR3, the DNA is TGTGCCAGCACTTTGGCTGATCAGCCCCAGCATTTT. This codes for CASTLADQPQHF.

V and J are TRBV6-2 or TRBV6-3 and TRBJ1-1; 10 bases line up with TRBD1. This CDR3 is built from 14 residues. With 3 bases clipped from V and 6 bases from J, the junction kept 4 bases outside the gene matches. Germline CDR1 MNHEY, CDR2 SVGEGT. CDR3 bases: TGTGCCAGCAGTTATCGGGACAGGGGTGCTGAAGCTTTCTTT. Translation: CASSYRDRGAEAFF.

This clone appeared once. The CDR3 reads CASSDSAGRAGNEQFF. The DNA of the CDR3 is TGTGCCAGCAGCGACTCAGCGGGGAGGGCCGGGAATGAGCAGTTCTTC. This chain links TRBV11-2 with TRBJ2-1, with 7 positions matching TRBD2. The CDR3 has 16 amino acids. From germline, CDR1 is SGHAT and CDR2 FQNNGV. V was pared by 5 bases and J by 7 bases, with 14 bases of the junction left unmatched.

V usage is TRBV6-5 and J usage is TRBJ2-1; TRBD1 might be the D (5 bases). Trimming took off 7 bases at V and 2 bases at J, with 12 bases between the two ends. The CDR3 is 14 residues long. CDR1 is MNHEY, CDR2 SVGAGI, per germline. The CDR3 is CASTLLGAYNEQFF. CDR3 nucleotide sequence: TGTGCCAGCACCCTGTTAGGGGCCTACAATGAGCAGTTCTTC.

The chain uses TRBV7-2 and TRBJ1-5, with a possible D match to TRBD1 (5 bases). The CDR3 has 14 residues. Germline V gene lookup returns CDR1 SGHTA and CDR2 FQGNSA. V was cut by 4 bases and J by 8 bases, with 15 bases left in between. In DNA, the CDR3 is TGTGCCAGCAGCTATCAGGGTATAAGGGAGCCCCAGCATTTT. Translation gives CASSYQGIREPQHF.

The V and J genes are TRBV5-1 and TRBJ2-3; D gene unclear. CDR3 length equals 15 residues. Germline-derived CDR1 and CDR2 are SGHRS and YFSETQ. Trimming shortened V by 4 bases and J by 3 bases, and 15 bases separated the two germline ends. The CDR3 loop reads CASSISQTPTDTQYF. The CDR3 nucleotides are TGCGCCAGCAGCATCTCTCAAACCCCGACAGATACGCAGTATTTT.

This clone was recorded only once. The chain is built from TRBV11-2 and TRBJ2-3; D may be TRBD1 (6 bases). V lost 3 bases to trimming and J lost 4 bases, with 8 bases between them. There are 13 residues in the CDR3. Per germline, CDR1 SGHAT and CDR2 FQNNGV. CDR3 sequence: CASSFKGADTQYF. The DNA of the CDR3 is TGTGCCAGCAGCTTTAAGGGGGCAGATACGCAGTATTTT.

This clone showed up just a few times. The chain links TRBV19 to TRBJ1-5, with a tentative D call TRBD1 (5 bases). This CDR3 comprises 15 residues. Germline V gene lookup returns CDR1 LNHDA and CDR2 SQIVND (reference sequence). The V and J ends lost 3 bases and 5 bases respectively, with 14 bases between them. CDR3 sequence (DNA): TGTGCCAGTAGTATGGAAAGGGGCGCGGATCAGCCCCAGCATTTT. Translation gives CASSMERGADQPQHF.

V and J are TRBV28 and TRBJ1-3, with a weak D call TRBD1 (6 bases). The V end lost 5 bases, the J end lost 0 bases, and 14 bases lay between the germline ends. This CDR3 spans 16 amino acids. Germline loops: CDR1 MDHEN, CDR2 SYDVKM. The CDR3 DNA follows: TGTGCCAGCAGTGGCCTACAGGGAAGCTCTGGAAACACCATATATTTT. Residues: CASSGLQGSSGNTIYF.

The V and J genes are TRBV5-4 and TRBJ2-2, with 12 nucleotides matching TRBD2. In germline, CDR1 is SGHNT, CDR2 YYREEE (reference sequence). Trimming cost V 4 bases and J 2 bases; bases outside gene matches: 12. The CDR3 totals 19 residues. CDR3 loop: CASSPRGLAGGPNTGELFF. As DNA, the CDR3 is TGTGCCAGCAGCCCGAGAGGGCTAGCGGGAGGGCCCAACACCGGGGAGCTGTTTTTT.

This clone is judged medium-sized (0.01 to 0.1%). As DNA, the CDR3 is TGCAGCGTTGTTGGGCTCTCCCCAGATTCACCCCTCCACTTT. The encoded protein is CSVVGLSPDSPLHF. The chain has TRBV29-1 and TRBJ1-6; D not resolved. Between the trimmed V and J ends, which lost 4 bases and 8 bases, there was a span of 15 bases. Germline V gene data show CDR1 as SQVTM and CDR2 as ANQGSEA. The CDR3 is made up of 14 amino acids.

This chain uses TRBV28 with TRBJ2-1; 11 nucleotides match TRBD2. CDR3 length: 15 amino acids. Germline V CDR1 and CDR2: MDHEN, SYDVKM. Losses at the gene ends were 6 bases for V and 4 bases for J; bases not matched to a gene: 5. The CDR3 region is CASSPGTSGYNEQFF. The DNA of the CDR3 is TGTGCCAGCAGCCCTGGGACTAGCGGATACAATGAGCAGTTCTTC. Full variable domain (missing parts from reference TRBV28 and TRBJ2-1): DVKVTQSSRYLVKRTGEKVFLECVQDMDHENMFWYRQDPGLGLRLIYFSYDVKMKEKGDIPEGYSVSREKKERFSLILESASTNQTSMYLCASSPGTSGYNEQFFGPGTRLTVL.

This clone was counted once. The V call is TRBV20-1, the J call TRBJ2-7; TRBD2 agrees at 10 bases. The CDR3 extends over 14 amino acids. Germline CDR1 reads DFQATT; CDR2 reads SNEGSKA (reference sequence). The junction had 7 bases not matched to a gene; V was cut back by 3 bases and J by 5 bases. The CDR3 DNA is TGCAGTGCTAGTGTGTCTAGCGGGAGAAACGAGCAGTACTTC. This gives the protein CSASVSSGRNEQYF.

The CDR3 sequence: CASSLGQGTGELFF. The CDR3 nucleotides are TGTGCCAGCAGCTTAGGGCAGGGCACCGGGGAGCTGTTTTTT. The V and J genes are TRBV7-3 and TRBJ2-2; D perhaps matches TRBD1 (5 bases). Per the germline V gene, CDR1 is SGHTA and CDR2 is FQGTGA. The CDR3 spans 14 residues. V was cut by 2 bases and J by 4 bases, with 8 bases left in between. Full variable domain (remainder filled in from reference TRBV7-3 and TRBJ2-2): GAGVSQTPSNKVTEKGKYVELRCDPISGHTALYWYRQSLGQGPEFLIYFQGTGAADDSGLPNDRFFAVRPEGSVSTLKIQRTERGDSAVYLCASSLGQGTGELFFGEGSRLTVL.

The chain couples TRBV5-1 to TRBJ2-3; 10 nucleotides agree with TRBD1. Trimming took 4 bases from V and 6 from J; bases not matched to a gene: 8. Looked up from germline, CDR1 is SGHRS and CDR2 is YFSETQ. This CDR3 spans 15 amino acids. The CDR3 region is CASSQRQGAPDTQYF. The CDR3 DNA is TGCGCCAGCAGCCAACGACAGGGGGCCCCCGATACGCAGTATTTT.

Turning to this clone: Other DNA sequences in this specimen translate into the identical CDR3. The V gene is TRBV3-1 (or the pseudogene TRBV3-2), the J gene TRBJ2-7; D call uncertain. Germline CDR1 LGHDT, CDR2 YNNKEL (reference sequence). Trimming took off 3 bases at V and 5 bases at J, with 5 bases between the two ends. The CDR3 is 11 residues long. The CDR3 loop reads CASSQSHEQYF. CDR3 coding DNA: TGTGCCAGCAGCCAGTCCCACGAGCAGTACTTC.

J is TRBJ1-2 and V is TRBV10-3; tentatively, D is TRBD1 (6 bases). The CDR3 contains 15 residues. CDR1 and CDR2 from the germline V gene are ENHRY and SYGVKD. V lost 7 bases and J lost 7, with 22 bases in between. The CDR3, as DNA: TGTGCCATCACCGAAAGCGTTGGGGGCGAGGGTGGCTACACCTTC. Translated: CAITESVGGEGGYTF.

V usage is TRBV28 and J usage is TRBJ2-2, with a possible D match to TRBD1 (7 bases). Trimming took off 2 bases at V and 5 bases at J, with 27 bases between the two ends. CDR1 and CDR2 from the germline V gene are MDHEN and SYDVKM. This CDR3 is built from 20 residues. CDR3 DNA: TGTGCCAGCAGTTTAACCCCGGAGGGGGCGCCTTCCCCCTTGACCGGGGAGCTGTTTTTT. Amino acids: CASSLTPEGAPSPLTGELFF.

The chain combines TRBV3-1 (or the pseudogene TRBV3-2) with TRBJ2-5; 10 bases are shared with TRBD2. Trimming took 4 bases from V and 1 from J; bases not matched to a gene: 3. This CDR3 spans 15 amino acids. The V gene's germline CDR1 is LGHDT and CDR2 YNNKEL (reference sequence). CDR3 sequence (DNA): TGTGCCAGCAGCCCGACTAGCGGGCTCCAAGAGACCCAGTACTTC. It encodes CASSPTSGLQETQYF.

The chain has TRBV27 and TRBJ2-1; a possible D gene is TRBD2 (6 bases). The CDR3 contains 17 residues. V was shortened by 1 base and J by 8 bases, with 21 bases between the two germline ends. Per the germline V gene, CDR1 is MNHEY and CDR2 is SMNVEV (reference sequence). The CDR3 is CASSLLRETRVLDEQFF. CDR3 nucleotide sequence: TGTGCCAGCAGTTTATTAAGGGAGACTAGAGTTTTGGATGAGCAGTTCTTC.

V and J are TRBV6-6 and TRBJ2-3; possible D gene TRBD1, 5 bases. V was trimmed by 5 bases and J by 4 bases, leaving 10 bases between them. The CDR3 runs to 13 residues. Germline values: CDR1 MNHNY, CDR2 SVGAGI (reference sequence). Here the CDR3 reads CASSQGSADTQYF. CDR3 DNA: TGTGCCAGCAGTCAGGGTTCCGCAGATACGCAGTATTTT.